The 31 T cell receptor beta chains below all came from one sample that was sequenced in a study of Ad26.COV2.S vaccination and SARS-CoV-2 variants. As to treatment: some 20 received Ad26.COV2.S at low or high dose, single or two shots; about 5 received placebo; per-sample allocation not given. The study sampled participants on day 63 after the first vaccine or placebo injection. Assay used: immunoSEQ multiplex PCR; TCRdb lists only in-frame clones, some missing. The sample carries 360,000 or so clones, around nine tenths recorded once. Sequenced here: peripheral blood, sampled in a trial of Ad26.COV2.S vaccine versus placebo. The receptors originated from a person aged 18-65 years who received the Ad26.COV2.S COVID-19 vaccine or a placebo.

Turning to this clone: Other DNA sequences within the sample encode an identical CDR3. The genes are TRBV7-9 and TRBJ2-3; D gene uncertain. Germline loops: CDR1 SEHNR, CDR2 FQNEAQ (reference sequence). This CDR3 spans 13 amino acids. The V and J ends lost 1 base and 1 base respectively, with 3 bases between them. The CDR3 loop reads CASSLGGTDTQYF. CDR3 bases: TGTGCCAGCAGCTTAGGGGGCACAGATACGCAGTATTTT.

The CDR3 DNA is TGTGCCAGCAGCTCACCTCCCGGAACGGATACGCAGTATTTT. Encoded protein: CASSSPPGTDTQYF. This chain connects TRBV7-9 to TRBJ2-3; D is unclear. Germline lookup yields CDR1 SEHNR and CDR2 FQNEAQ (reference sequence). The ends were cut back, 4 bases at V and 6 bases at J, with 14 bases in the middle. The CDR3 contains 14 residues.

The chain is built from TRBV19 and TRBJ2-3; 9 nucleotides match TRBD2. Germline V gene sequence: CDR1 LNHDA, CDR2 SQIVND (reference sequence). This CDR3 has 15 amino acids. Germline trimming cut 3 bases from V and 2 bases from J; bases unmatched to any gene: 3. The CDR3 region is CASSMGTSTTDTQYF. CDR3 nucleotide sequence: TGTGCCAGTAGTATGGGGACTAGCACCACAGATACGCAGTATTTT.

The chain employs TRBV5-4 and TRBJ2-1, with D hard to call. V shed 2 bases and J shed 0 bases, with 9 bases lying between them. Germline loops: CDR1 SGHNT, CDR2 YYREEE (reference sequence). There are 15 residues in the CDR3. The DNA for the CDR3 is TGTGCCAGCAGCTTTAAAGCGCGCTCCTACAATGAGCAGTTCTTC. Translating gives CASSFKARSYNEQFF.

The chain links TRBV7-3 to TRBJ2-7; 7 nucleotides align to TRBD2. Looked up from germline, CDR1 is SGHTA and CDR2 is FQGTGA. This CDR3 has 15 residues. V shed 5 bases, J shed 2 bases, and the junction held 9 bases outside the gene matches. The CDR3 bases are TGTGCCAGCAGCCCCGGACTAGTTCCCCCCTACGAGCAGTACTTC. Translated, it gives CASSPGLVPPYEQYF.

The rearrangement joins TRBV3-1 (or the pseudogene TRBV3-2) to TRBJ1-1, with a weak D call TRBD1 (6 bases). Germline V gene sequence: CDR1 LGHDT, CDR2 YNNKEL (reference sequence). The CDR3 covers 14 residues. Trimming left V 3 bases short and J 7 bases short, with 15 bases between. The CDR3, as DNA: TGTGCCAGCAGCCAGGGACATAGGGCAGGTGAAGCTTTCTTT. It specifies CASSQGHRAGEAFF.

The V and J genes are TRBV6-1 and TRBJ2-3, with 9 bases fitting TRBD2. The V and J ends lost 2 bases and 4 bases, in that order; junction bases with no gene match: 7. Per the germline V gene, CDR1 is MNHNS and CDR2 is SASEGT. This CDR3 has 16 amino acids. CDR3 amino acids: CASSERSSGASDTQYF. The CDR3 bases are TGTGCCAGCAGTGAAAGGTCTAGCGGGGCATCAGATACGCAGTATTTT.

This chain connects TRBV9 to TRBJ2-5; D call uncertain. The length of the CDR3 is 14 residues. The V end was cut by 2 bases, the J end by 2 bases, with 10 bases between. Per the germline V gene, CDR1 is SGDLS and CDR2 is YYNGEE. The CDR3 here is CASSVGLDQETQYF. In DNA, the CDR3 is TGTGCCAGCAGCGTCGGGTTAGATCAAGAGACCCAGTACTTC.

The genes are TRBV5-6 and TRBJ2-2; 12 bases are a match to TRBD2. V was pared by 4 bases and J by 7 bases, with 5 bases of the junction left unmatched. Germline V gives CDR1 SGHDT, CDR2 YYEEEE. The CDR3 is 15 amino acids. The CDR3 reads CASSPPTSGSGELFF. Here the CDR3 DNA reads TGTGCCAGCAGCCCGCCGACTAGCGGGAGCGGGGAGCTGTTTTTT.

This chain joins TRBV15 and TRBJ2-7; no firm D call. The CDR3 runs 15 residues. CDR1 and CDR2 from the germline V gene are LNHNV and YYDKDF (reference sequence). V was shortened by 0 bases and J by 0 bases, with 9 bases between the two germline ends. CDR3 sequence (DNA): TGTGCCACCAGCAGAGACAACACCTTCTCCTACGAGCAGTACTTC. Translated: CATSRDNTFSYEQYF.

The rearrangement joins TRBV28 to TRBJ2-1, with D maybe TRBD2 (5 bases). Germline assignment: CDR1 MDHEN and CDR2 SYDVKM. The V gene lost 8 bases and the J gene lost 8 bases, with 7 bases spanning the gap. CDR3 length equals 10 residues. The CDR3 region is CASGRDEQFF. For the CDR3, the DNA is TGTGCCAGCGGGCGGGATGAGCAGTTCTTC.

The chain has TRBV28 and TRBJ2-5; 8 nucleotides line up with TRBD1. Germline V CDR1 and CDR2: MDHEN, SYDVKM. Germline trimming cut 3 bases from V and 4 bases from J; bases unmatched to any gene: 7. The CDR3 covers 15 residues. The CDR3 reads CASSFRTGSRETQYF. The CDR3 DNA follows: TGTGCCAGCAGTTTCCGGACAGGGAGCCGAGAGACCCAGTACTTC.

The rearrangement uses TRBV27 and TRBJ2-2, with a weak D call TRBD1 (6 bases). CDR1 MNHEY and CDR2 SMNVEV come from the germline V gene (reference sequence). V gave up 6 bases and J gave up 0 bases, with 14 bases separating them. The CDR3 is 16 residues long. CDR3 nucleotides: TGTGCCAGCAGCCAATCGACAGGCTCGAACACCGGGGAGCTGTTTTTT. This gives the protein CASSQSTGSNTGELFF.

The gene calls are TRBV11-2 and TRBJ2-7; D possibly corresponds to TRBD2 (6 bases). The CDR3 has 14 amino acids. Germline CDR1 reads SGHAT; CDR2 reads FQNNGV. Trimming left V 1 base short and J 5 bases short, with 12 bases between. The CDR3 protein is CASSLVGGVDEQYF. The DNA for the CDR3 is TGTGCCAGCAGCTTAGTGGGAGGAGTAGACGAGCAGTACTTC.

This clone was found once. The rearrangement uses TRBV6-6 and TRBJ1-2; D is uncertain. V lost 2 bases and J lost 4, with 14 bases in between. The CDR3 is made up of 15 amino acids. From germline, CDR1 is MNHNY and CDR2 SVGAGI (reference sequence). The CDR3 nucleotides read TGTGCCAGCAGTTACGCGCTTTTCCCCCTCTATGGCTACACCTTC. It translates to CASSYALFPLYGYTF.

This chain uses TRBV5-1 with TRBJ2-3, with 8 bases matching TRBD2. Germline V gene sequence: CDR1 SGHRS, CDR2 YFSETQ. Losses at the gene ends were 4 bases for V and 2 bases for J; bases not matched to a gene: 9. The CDR3 is 16 residues long. The CDR3 nucleotides are TGCGCCAGCAGCACACCGGGACTAGGGTCCACAGATACGCAGTATTTT. Translated, it gives CASSTPGLGSTDTQYF.

The chain couples TRBV20-1 to TRBJ1-5; D is unresolved. Germline-derived CDR1 and CDR2 are DFQATT and SNEGSKA (reference sequence). The CDR3 is 12 residues long. Trimming removed 3 bases from V and 9 bases from J, with 12 bases in between. The CDR3 bases are TGCAGTGCTAGTTCACAGACCGGGCCCCAGCATTTT. It encodes CSASSQTGPQHF.

The chain recombines TRBV5-6 with TRBJ1-4, with 10 bases identical to TRBD1. The length of the CDR3 is 15 residues. CDR1 is SGHDT and CDR2 is YYEEEE in the germline V gene. The junction had 4 bases not matched to a gene; V was cut back by 3 bases and J by 5 bases. CDR3 in amino acids: CASSWTGGKNEKLFF. Written as DNA, the CDR3 is TGTGCCAGCAGCTGGACAGGGGGAAAAAATGAAAAACTGTTTTTT.

The V gene is TRBV6-2 or TRBV6-3, the J gene TRBJ2-7; 12 bases are a match to TRBD2. After removal of 3 bases from V and 4 bases from J, the junction contained 13 bases not matched to a gene. Per germline, CDR1 MNHEY and CDR2 SVGEGT. The CDR3 is made up of 18 amino acids. The CDR3 sequence: CASSYETSGRYGAYEQYF. CDR3 coding DNA: TGTGCCAGCAGTTATGAGACTAGCGGGAGATACGGGGCTTACGAGCAGTACTTC.

The chain uses TRBV6-5 and TRBJ1-5; no clear D. V was clipped by 6 bases and J by 8 bases, with 11 bases between them. The germline V gene encodes CDR1 MNHEY and CDR2 SVGAGI. The CDR3 spans 12 residues. The CDR3 DNA follows: TGTGCCAGCAGGCAGTATGGTAAGCCCCAGCATTTT. It yields the protein CASRQYGKPQHF.

The V and J genes are TRBV7-6 and TRBJ2-7, with 12 nucleotides matching TRBD2. Germline trimming cut 5 bases from V and 2 bases from J; bases unmatched to any gene: 7. Germline loops: CDR1 SGHVS, CDR2 FNYEAQ. This CDR3 has 16 amino acids. CDR3 amino acids: CASSRTSGEAAYEQYF. The CDR3 DNA reads TGTGCCAGCAGCCGGACTAGCGGGGAGGCCGCCTACGAGCAGTACTTC.

The chain joins TRBV19 to TRBJ1-5; D not resolved. Germline lookup yields CDR1 LNHDA and CDR2 SQIVND (reference sequence). The CDR3 extends over 15 amino acids. The germline V and J ends were trimmed by 6 bases and 1 base, with 13 bases remaining between them. The CDR3, as DNA: TGTGCCAGTAGGGTCTATCTTCCGAGCAATCAGCCCCAGCATTTT. Residues: CASRVYLPSNQPQHF.

This rearrangement joins TRBV7-9 to TRBJ2-7, with 8 nucleotides matching TRBD2. V gave up 5 bases and J gave up 2 bases; unmatched junction bases: 5. CDR3 length equals 14 residues. Germline V lookup: CDR1 SEHNR, CDR2 FQNEAQ (reference sequence). The CDR3 is CASSPSGGAYEQYF. The CDR3 DNA sequence: TGTGCCAGCAGCCCCTCGGGAGGGGCCTACGAGCAGTACTTC.

A word on this clone: The same CDR3 arises from other DNA sequences in this sample as well. The chain is built from TRBV5-1 and TRBJ1-3; a possible D gene is TRBD1 (6 bases). CDR1 SGHRS and CDR2 YFSETQ come from the germline V gene. Trimming removed 4 bases from V and 0 bases from J, with 8 bases in between. The CDR3 length is 14 residues. The CDR3 region has the DNA TGCGCCAGCAGCAGGGACATCTCTGGAAACACCATATATTTT. Translation: CASSRDISGNTIYF.

The rearrangement joins TRBV29-1 to TRBJ1-2; D might be TRBD1 (5 bases). The CDR3 sequence is 13 residues long. Trimming removed 7 bases from V and 4 bases from J, with 16 bases in between. CDR1 is SQVTM and CDR2 is ANQGSEA in the germline V gene. The CDR3 here is CSANMGGTYGYTF. CDR3 nucleotides: TGCAGCGCAAATATGGGGGGGACCTATGGCTACACCTTC.

This clone came up a few times. The V call is TRBV30, the J call TRBJ1-3, with D uncertain. V was clipped by 0 bases and J by 4 bases, with 1 base between them. This CDR3 has 11 residues. Germline loops: CDR1 GTSNPN, CDR2 SVGIG (reference sequence). CDR3 loop: CAWSVGNTIYF. The CDR3 nucleotides read TGTGCCTGGAGTGTAGGAAACACCATATATTTT.

The chain employs TRBV15 and TRBJ2-7; D is uncertain. The CDR3 is 13 residues long. V was cut by 0 bases and J by 6 bases, with 9 bases left in between. CDR1 LNHNV and CDR2 YYDKDF come from the germline V gene (reference sequence). For the CDR3, the DNA is TGTGCCACCAGCAGAGAGGGCCTCACCGAGCAGTACTTC. It yields the protein CATSREGLTEQYF.

J is TRBJ2-2 and V is TRBV29-1, with D perhaps matching TRBD1 (6 bases). CDR3 length equals 14 residues. The germline gives CDR1 SQVTM, CDR2 ANQGSEA. Trimming took off 2 bases at V and 5 bases at J, with 12 bases between the two ends. The CDR3 DNA reads as TGCAGCGTTGAACAGGGGTTTGGAACCGGGGAGCTGTTTTTT. It is translated as CSVEQGFGTGELFF.

The gene calls are TRBV5-5 and TRBJ2-1; 8 nucleotides align to TRBD1. The CDR3 contains 15 residues. V lost 4 bases to trimming and J lost 4 bases; unmatched junction nucleotides: 7. The V gene's germline CDR1 is SGHKS and CDR2 YYEKEE (reference sequence). In DNA, the CDR3 is TGTGCCAGCAGCATCGCAGGGGGCGCTTACAATGAGCAGTTCTTC. Protein sequence: CASSIAGGAYNEQFF.

This chain joins TRBV7-3 and TRBJ1-2; D gene ambiguous. V was cut by 2 bases and J by 6 bases, with 16 bases left in between. CDR3 length: 15 amino acids. Germline V gene sequence: CDR1 SGHTA, CDR2 FQGTGA. CDR3 sequence reads: CASSLFGRAQDGYTF. CDR3 sequence (DNA): TGTGCCAGCAGCTTATTCGGGCGGGCGCAAGATGGCTACACCTTC.

The chain has TRBV11-2 and TRBJ2-7; D remains unclear. Per the germline V gene, CDR1 is SGHAT and CDR2 is FQNNGV. This CDR3 region has 12 residues. The V end lost 2 bases, the J end lost 8 bases, and 10 bases lay between the germline ends. In nucleotides, the CDR3 is TGTGCCAGCAGCTTAAGTTCCCTCCAGCAGTACTTC. It specifies CASSLSSLQQYF.